Each of the 11 T cell receptor beta chains below was sequenced from the same sample in a study. TCRdb called the RT-PCR reads again in MiXCR, with one record for every CDR3 protein. The sample has about 680,000 distinct CDR3 sequences, approximately 14% seen once. The specimen was memory CD4+ T cells from blood. These receptor sequences come from a female donor in good health, serving as a healthy control.

The CDR3 here is CASSFPGYEQYF. In DNA, the CDR3 is TGTGCCAGCAGCTTTCCAGGGTACGAGCAGTACTTC. The chain has TRBV5-4 and TRBJ2-7; possible D gene TRBD1, 5 bases. CDR3 length: 12 residues. Trimming removed 2 bases at V and 4 bases at J, with 7 bases between. Germline V gene sequence: CDR1 SGHNT, CDR2 YYREEE (reference sequence). Using reference TRBV5-4 and TRBJ2-7 for the parts outside the CDR3, the full variable domain is ETGVTQSPTHLIKTRGQQVTLRCSSQSGHNTVSWYQQALGQGPQFIFQYYREEENGRGNFPPRFSGLQFPNYSSELNVNALELDDSALYLCASSFPGYEQYFGPGTRLTVT.

This clonotype was observed many times. The rearrangement joins TRBV7-9 to TRBJ1-6; unclear D gene. This CDR3 region has 13 residues. CDR1 is SEHNR, CDR2 FQNEAQ, per germline (reference sequence). V gave up 1 base and J gave up 10 bases, with 8 bases separating them. As DNA, the CDR3 is TGTGCCAGCAGCTTAGATACGCAGTCACCCCTCCACTTT. Encoded protein: CASSLDTQSPLHF.

This clonotype was recorded at least ten times. V is TRBV7-2 and J is TRBJ2-1; maybe TRBD2 (5 bases). Germline CDR1 reads SGHTA; CDR2 reads FQGNSA. The CDR3 runs to 15 residues. V lost 1 base to trimming and J lost 6 bases, with 13 bases between them. Here the CDR3 DNA reads TGTGCCAGCAGCTTAGTGGGCGGAGAGGGCAATGAGCAGTTCTTC. Amino acid sequence: CASSLVGGEGNEQFF.

The chain combines TRBV5-5 with TRBJ1-5; TRBD1 might be the D (5 bases). The V and J ends lost 0 bases and 0 bases respectively, with 16 bases between them. Germline CDR1 is SGHKS and CDR2 is YYEKEE (reference sequence). The CDR3 is 18 residues long. The CDR3 DNA reads as TGTGCCAGCAGCTTGGCGCCTTACAGGAGTAATAGCAATCAGCCCCAGCATTTT. The encoded protein is CASSLAPYRSNSNQPQHF. Based on the CDR3 plus reference TRBV5-5 and TRBJ1-5, the full variable domain is DAGVTQSPTHLIKTRGQQVTLRCSPISGHKSVSWYQQVLGQGPQFIFQYYEKEERGRGNFPDRFSARQFPNYSSELNVNALLLGDSALYLCASSLAPYRSNSNQPQHFGDGTRLSIL.

This clonotype was recorded a few times. The rearrangement links TRBV7-2 to TRBJ2-5; D is unresolved. Germline V gene lookup returns CDR1 SGHTA and CDR2 FQGNSA. The CDR3 is 13 residues long. Trimming shortened V by 2 bases and J by 2 bases, and 6 bases separated the two germline ends. The CDR3 here is CASSLFRQETQYF. CDR3 DNA: TGTGCCAGCAGCTTATTCAGACAAGAGACCCAGTACTTC.

This clonotype was counted between two and nine times. The chain employs TRBV5-6 and TRBJ2-1, with 9 bases that match TRBD1. CDR1 is SGHDT and CDR2 is YYEEEE in the germline V gene. CDR3 length: 16 amino acids. V trimming: 2 bases; J trimming: 4 bases; junction bases outside the gene matches: 7. The CDR3 protein is CASSLDRGKVYNEQFF. Written as DNA, the CDR3 is TGTGCCAGCAGCTTAGACAGGGGGAAGGTTTACAATGAGCAGTTCTTC. Based on the CDR3 plus reference TRBV5-6 and TRBJ2-1, the full variable domain is DAGVTQSPTHLIKTRGQQVTLRCSPKSGHDTVSWYQQALGQGPQFIFQYYEEEERQRGNFPDRFSGHQFPNYSSELNVNALLLGDSALYLCASSLDRGKVYNEQFFGPGTRLTVL.

This clonotype was seen a few times. The chain is built from TRBV6-6 and TRBJ1-1, with D possibly being TRBD1 (5 bases). The CDR3 has 14 amino acids. V dropped 6 bases and J dropped 0 bases, with 11 bases sitting between them. Germline-derived CDR1 and CDR2 are MNHNY and SVGAGI (reference sequence). The CDR3 loop is CASSPGEVNTEAFF. For the CDR3, the DNA is TGTGCCAGCAGCCCGGGGGAGGTGAACACTGAAGCTTTCTTT.

This clonotype was observed a single time. The chain is built from TRBV5-4 and TRBJ1-1; D is ambiguous. The CDR3 sequence is 13 residues long. The germline V gene has CDR1 SGHNT and CDR2 YYREEE (reference sequence). Trimming stripped 2 bases from V and 8 bases from J, with 13 bases between. The CDR3 loop is CASSFQEGREAFF. The CDR3 nucleotides are TGTGCCAGCAGCTTCCAGGAGGGTAGAGAAGCTTTCTTT.

This clonotype was seen more than once but under ten times. The chain is built from TRBV20-1 and TRBJ2-1; unclear D gene. This CDR3 contains 13 residues. Germline V gives CDR1 DFQATT, CDR2 SNEGSKA (reference sequence). With 2 bases removed from V and 5 bases from J, the gap between germline ends came to 10 bases. The chain's CDR3 is CSARYSTNNEQFF. The CDR3 nucleotides are TGCAGTGCTAGATACTCCACAAACAATGAGCAGTTCTTC.

The CDR3, as DNA: TGTGCCAGCAGCTTAGCGGCAGGGGAGATATACGAGCAGTACTTC. Amino acid sequence: CASSLAAGEIYEQYF. The rearrangement links TRBV5-4 to TRBJ2-7, with D maybe TRBD1 (6 bases). This CDR3 comprises 15 residues. Deletions cut 2 bases from V and 4 bases from J, with 16 bases between. Germline V lookup: CDR1 SGHNT, CDR2 YYREEE (reference sequence).

The chain uses TRBV7-7 and TRBJ2-2; maybe TRBD2 (6 bases). This CDR3 contains 15 residues. From germline, CDR1 is SSHAT and CDR2 FNYEAQ (reference sequence). Trimming removed 2 bases at V and 5 bases at J, with 12 bases between. This CDR3 reads CASSLYGDSTGELFF. In DNA form, the CDR3 reads TGTGCCAGCAGCTTATACGGGGACTCGACCGGGGAGCTGTTTTTT.